Listed here are 28 T cell receptor beta chains from one sample, sequenced in a study of blood T cell repertoires in COVID-19. Generated by immunoSEQ multiplex PCR, the TCRdb table keeps only in-frame clones and is missing some. The sample yields 64,000 or so clones, 70% to 80% seen once. What was sequenced was peripheral blood. The source is a human donor in a cohort sampled during active COVID-19.

This clone was seen only once. V and J are TRBV28 and TRBJ1-2, with 8 bases matching TRBD1. Unmatched junction bases numbered 11, after V lost 10 bases and J lost 4 bases. The CDR3 is made up of 14 amino acids. CDR1 is MDHEN, CDR2 SYDVKM, per germline. CDR3 DNA sequence: TGTGCCATCAACCGGGACAGGTTAGGCTATGGCTACACCTTC. Translating it yields CAINRDRLGYGYTF.

The CDR3 DNA follows: TGTGCCAGCAGTTACCTCGGTGGCTACACCTTC. This translates into CASSYLGGYTF. This chain joins TRBV6-6 and TRBJ1-2, with D unresolved. Germline CDR1 reads MNHNY; CDR2 reads SVGAGI (reference sequence). Deletions cut 2 bases from V and 7 bases from J, with 5 bases between. The CDR3 contains 11 residues.

V is TRBV19 and J is TRBJ1-6; tentatively, D is TRBD1 (5 bases). V lost 3 bases, J lost 5 bases, and 8 bases lay in between. The CDR3 runs 14 residues. The germline CDR1 and CDR2 sequences are LNHDA and SQIVND (reference sequence). The CDR3 here is CASSIGRDNSPLHF. In nucleotides, the CDR3 is TGTGCCAGTAGTATCGGCAGGGATAATTCACCCCTCCACTTT.

The chain is built from TRBV3-1 (or the pseudogene TRBV3-2) and TRBJ1-2; 9 bases align to TRBD1. Trimming took 6 bases from V and 7 from J; bases not matched to a gene: 6. CDR3 length equals 13 residues. Germline CDR1 is LGHDT and CDR2 is YNNKEL (reference sequence). For the CDR3, the DNA is TGTGCCAGCAGGCTACAGGGGGCCGGTGGCTACACCTTC. Its protein is CASRLQGAGGYTF.

The chain carries TRBV18 and TRBJ2-3; TRBD2 is a possible D gene (6 bases). With 0 bases removed from V and 7 bases from J, the gap between germline ends came to 14 bases. Germline CDR1 is KGHSH and CDR2 is LQKENI. The CDR3 has 15 residues. The chain's CDR3 is CASSPPGGRRNTQYF. For the CDR3, the DNA is TGTGCCAGCTCACCACCAGGAGGGAGACGTAATACGCAGTATTTT.

This clone appeared once. The chain joins TRBV7-9 to TRBJ1-4; D remains ambiguous. The CDR3 sequence is 16 residues long. Germline V gene data show CDR1 as SEHNR and CDR2 as FQNEAQ (reference sequence). V lost 5 bases, J lost 8 bases, and 21 bases lay in between. This CDR3 reads CASSQLSGRAGEKLFF. The CDR3 nucleotides are TGTGCCAGCAGCCAACTCTCTGGGCGGGCGGGGGAAAAACTGTTTTTT.

V gene TRBV5-1 combines with J gene TRBJ1-4; 9 bases are shared with TRBD1. Trimming at V came to 4 bases and at J to 2 bases, leaving 6 bases not matched to a gene. The CDR3 extends over 16 amino acids. CDR1 is SGHRS, CDR2 YFSETQ, per germline. DNA of the CDR3: TGCGCCAGCAGCCAACAGGGGGCTACGACTAATGAAAAACTGTTTTTT. Residues: CASSQQGATTNEKLFF.

The rearrangement links TRBV10-3 to TRBJ2-1; D is perhaps TRBD1 (6 bases). Trimming took 2 bases from V and 1 from J, leaving 15 bases between them. The CDR3 has 17 residues. CDR1 and CDR2 from the germline V gene are ENHRY and SYGVKD. The CDR3 spells CAISELTGPRSYNEQFF. The CDR3 DNA reads TGTGCCATCAGTGAGCTTACAGGGCCTCGGTCCTACAATGAGCAGTTCTTC.

This chain uses TRBV19 with TRBJ1-5; possible D gene TRBD1, 6 bases. The CDR3 runs 16 residues. The V and J ends lost 3 bases and 0 bases respectively, with 12 bases between them. Germline assignment: CDR1 LNHDA and CDR2 SQIVND (reference sequence). The CDR3: CASSIRGADSNQPQHF. DNA for the CDR3: TGTGCCAGTAGTATCCGGGGGGCGGATAGCAATCAGCCCCAGCATTTT.

The chain has TRBV19 and TRBJ2-2; weak D call: TRBD2 (7 bases). Trimming pared 8 bases from V and 6 bases from J, leaving 16 bases between. Germline V gene sequence: CDR1 LNHDA, CDR2 SQIVND (reference sequence). The CDR3 consists of 14 residues. Written as DNA, the CDR3 is TGTGCCAGTTGGGAGGGAAGGGGGGCCGGGGAGCTGTTTTTT. This gives the protein CASWEGRGAGELFF.

This rearrangement joins TRBV5-5 to TRBJ2-7, with 9 bases aligning to TRBD2. V was pared by 2 bases and J by 5 bases, with 8 bases of the junction left unmatched. The CDR3 runs to 15 residues. CDR1 SGHKS and CDR2 YYEKEE come from the germline V gene (reference sequence). This CDR3 is CASSFAGTSTDEQYF. As DNA, the CDR3 is TGTGCCAGCAGCTTTGCCGGGACTAGCACCGACGAGCAGTACTTC.

This chain joins TRBV11-2 and TRBJ2-4; D is unclear. Germline loops: CDR1 SGHAT, CDR2 FQNNGV. V was pared by 5 bases and J by 0 bases, with 20 bases between. This CDR3 has 18 amino acids. CDR3: CASSPTTTDPIAKNIQYF. CDR3 in DNA: TGTGCCAGCAGCCCCACCACCACAGATCCCATAGCCAAAAACATTCAGTACTTC.

This chain connects TRBV7-2 to TRBJ2-5, with D perhaps TRBD2 (5 bases). With 1 base removed from V and 3 bases from J, the gap between germline ends came to 9 bases. Germline CDR1 reads SGHTA; CDR2 reads FQGNSA. The CDR3 has 14 residues. The CDR3 is CASSLERIKETQYF. The CDR3 DNA is TGTGCCAGCAGCTTAGAGCGGATAAAAGAGACCCAGTACTTC.

The chain uses TRBV5-4 and TRBJ1-2, with D tentatively TRBD1 (5 bases). The CDR3 extends over 15 amino acids. Per the germline V gene, CDR1 is SGHNT and CDR2 is YYREEE (reference sequence). The V end was cut by 1 base, the J end by 4 bases, with 14 bases between. This CDR3 reads CASSLPRGGSYGYTF. Written as DNA, the CDR3 is TGTGCCAGCAGCTTGCCAAGGGGAGGTAGCTATGGCTACACCTTC.

This CDR3 reads CSDTQGEPNTGELFF. DNA of the CDR3: TGCAGCGACACACAGGGGGAACCCAACACCGGGGAGCTGTTTTTT. The chain carries TRBV29-1 and TRBJ2-2; 8 bases are shared with TRBD1. Losses at the gene ends were 7 bases for V and 2 bases for J; bases not matched to a gene: 9. Germline V gives CDR1 SQVTM, CDR2 ANQGSEA. This CDR3 spans 15 amino acids.

This rearrangement joins TRBV30 to TRBJ2-3, with 9 bases fitting TRBD2. J gave up 0 bases and V 3 bases, and 4 bases lay outside the gene matches. There are 15 residues in the CDR3. Germline V gene lookup returns CDR1 GTSNPN and CDR2 SVGIG (reference sequence). CDR3 sequence: CAWSAAGGSTDTQYF. The CDR3 DNA follows: TGTGCCTGGAGCGCAGCGGGAGGAAGCACAGATACGCAGTATTTT. Complete variable domain (other parts from reference TRBV30 and TRBJ2-3): SQTIHQWPATLVQPVGSPLSLECTVEGTSNPNLYWYRQAAGRGLQLLFYSVGIGQISSEVPQNLSASRPQDRQFILSSKKLLLSDSGFYLCAWSAAGGSTDTQYFGPGTRLTVL.

The chain employs TRBV5-1 and TRBJ2-5; no reliable D call. The CDR3 length is 13 residues. The ends were cut back, 2 bases at V and 5 bases at J, with 10 bases in the middle. CDR1 is SGHRS and CDR2 is YFSETQ in the germline V gene. The CDR3 spells CASSFTPMETQYF. The DNA for the CDR3 is TGCGCCAGCAGCTTTACTCCCATGGAGACCCAGTACTTC. The whole variable domain, filled in from reference TRBV5-1 and TRBJ2-5, reads KAGVTQTPRYLIKTRGQQVTLSCSPISGHRSVSWYQQTPGQGLQFLFEYFSETQRNKGNFPGRFSGRQFSNSRSEMNVSTLELGDSALYLCASSFTPMETQYFGPGTRLLVL.

The gene calls are TRBV5-6 and TRBJ2-5; maybe TRBD2 (5 bases). Germline values: CDR1 SGHDT, CDR2 YYEEEE. This CDR3 is 14 amino acids long. Trimming left V 0 bases short and J 4 bases short, with 10 bases between. The CDR3 spells CASSLVGSGETQYF. The DNA of the CDR3 is TGTGCCAGCAGCTTGGTGGGGAGCGGAGAGACCCAGTACTTC.

V usage is TRBV19 and J usage is TRBJ1-3; D possibly corresponds to TRBD1 (5 bases). This CDR3 spans 17 amino acids. Looked up from germline, CDR1 is LNHDA and CDR2 is SQIVND (reference sequence). V was cut by 3 bases and J by 3 bases, with 18 bases left in between. DNA for the CDR3: TGTGCCAGTAGTATCCAGATCCTCGACAGATTTGGAAACACCATATATTTT. Its translation: CASSIQILDRFGNTIYF.

This clone came up once. The V call is TRBV6-2 or TRBV6-3, the J call TRBJ2-1; 7 bases are a match to TRBD1. The CDR3 length is 15 residues. Germline CDR1 is MNHEY and CDR2 is SVGEGT. The V segment lost 4 bases and the J segment 7 bases; nucleotides outside the gene matches: 10. The CDR3 spells CASSSNRGLRNEQFF. CDR3 bases: TGTGCCAGCAGTTCCAACAGGGGATTAAGGAATGAGCAGTTCTTC.

CDR3: CASRTTGTAQETQYF. The CDR3, as DNA: TGTGCCAGTAGAACGACCGGGACAGCCCAAGAGACCCAGTACTTC. This chain uses TRBV19 with TRBJ2-5; 7 bases align to TRBD1. This CDR3 region has 15 residues. With 6 bases clipped from V and 1 base from J, the junction kept 8 bases outside the gene matches. The germline CDR1 and CDR2 sequences are LNHDA and SQIVND (reference sequence). The full variable domain, rest sourced from reference TRBV19 and TRBJ2-5, is DGGITQSPKYLFRKEGQNVTLSCEQNLNHDAMYWYRQDPGQGLRLIYYSQIVNDFQKGDIAEGYSVSREKKESFPLTVTSAQKNPTAFYLCASRTTGTAQETQYFGPGTRLLVL.

This clone was seen once. V is TRBV24-1 and J is TRBJ2-3; D may be TRBD1 (6 bases). The V gene lost 2 bases and the J gene lost 1 base, with 15 bases spanning the gap. Per germline, CDR1 KGHDR and CDR2 SFDVKD. This CDR3 contains 17 residues. The CDR3 here is CATSDYSTGPGTDTQYF. In DNA form, the CDR3 reads TGTGCCACCAGTGATTATAGCACAGGGCCTGGCACAGATACGCAGTATTTT.

This clone was seen only a few times. The chain recombines TRBV5-1 with TRBJ2-2; TRBD1 aligns across 7 bases. The germline CDR1 and CDR2 sequences are SGHRS and YFSETQ. This CDR3 is 19 amino acids long. V trimming: 5 bases; J trimming: 1 base; junction bases outside the gene matches: 17. CDR3 in amino acids: CASSPHLRNRGRNTGELFF. CDR3 DNA sequence: TGCGCCAGCAGTCCCCATTTACGTAACAGGGGTAGGAACACCGGGGAGCTGTTTTTT.

The chain couples TRBV5-1 to TRBJ1-1, with 7 bases that match TRBD1. This CDR3 is built from 15 residues. The V gene's germline CDR1 is SGHRS and CDR2 YFSETQ. V lost 3 bases to trimming and J lost 1 base; unmatched junction nucleotides: 6. CDR3 in amino acids: CASSYGQVKNTEAFF. The CDR3 DNA follows: TGCGCCAGCAGCTATGGACAGGTAAAGAACACTGAAGCTTTCTTT.

This rearrangement joins TRBV6-5 to TRBJ2-7; D might be TRBD2 (5 bases). The germline CDR1 and CDR2 sequences are MNHEY and SVGAGI. Trimming took 4 bases from V and 7 from J, leaving 14 bases between them. CDR3 size: 13 residues. Written as DNA, the CDR3 is TGTGCCAGCAGTTCGGACTTCCCTCGGGAGCAGTACTTC. This sequence encodes CASSSDFPREQYF.

The chain uses TRBV6-2 or TRBV6-3 and TRBJ2-3; D possibly corresponds to TRBD2 (5 bases). Germline-derived CDR1 and CDR2 are MNHEY and SVGEGT. V dropped 5 bases and J dropped 2 bases, with 14 bases sitting between them. This CDR3 is 15 amino acids long. The CDR3 spells CASSPSGRATDTQYF. The CDR3 DNA reads as TGTGCCAGCAGTCCGAGCGGTAGAGCCACAGATACGCAGTATTTT.

CDR3: CATSDSWSTSNYGYTF. CDR3 DNA sequence: TGTGCCACCAGTGATTCATGGAGCACTTCCAACTATGGCTACACCTTC. The rearrangement links TRBV24-1 to TRBJ1-2; D is unresolved. CDR3 size: 16 residues. V gave up 2 bases and J gave up 2 bases, with 14 bases separating them. Germline assignment: CDR1 KGHDR and CDR2 SFDVKD.

The rearrangement uses TRBV18 and TRBJ2-7, with D tentatively TRBD2 (6 bases). CDR3 length equals 15 residues. Deletions cut 2 bases from V and 3 bases from J, with 14 bases between. The germline V gene has CDR1 KGHSH and CDR2 LQKENI. The CDR3 protein is CASSPSPGGDYEQYF. The CDR3 region has the DNA TGTGCCAGCTCACCATCCCCTGGAGGGGACTACGAGCAGTACTTC.